The T cell receptor beta chain described here comes from a study of blood T cells in healthy people across ages. With a J-beta primer mix and a sample-barcoded 5' primer, a second PCR ran roughly 6 to 11 cycles. Each cDNA molecule received a tag from a template-switch adaptor that had 12 random nucleotides. TCRdb itself ran the 5' RACE reads through MiXCR, one entry per CDR3 protein. The sample holds about 1.4 million distinct CDR3 sequences, approximately 60% seen once. This clonotype was detected only a few times. V shed 2 bases and J shed 3 bases, with 5 bases lying between them. This CDR3 is built from 12 residues. Looked up from germline, CDR1 is ENHRY and CDR2 is SYGVKD.

The clonotype originates from a man aged 18 to 30 in good health. This rearrangement joins TRBV10-3 to TRBJ2-7; the D is unclear. Sequences were obtained from blood. CDR3 coding DNA: TGTGCCATCAGTGAGGGCGACTACGAGCAGTACTTC. This gives the protein CAISEGDYEQYF.